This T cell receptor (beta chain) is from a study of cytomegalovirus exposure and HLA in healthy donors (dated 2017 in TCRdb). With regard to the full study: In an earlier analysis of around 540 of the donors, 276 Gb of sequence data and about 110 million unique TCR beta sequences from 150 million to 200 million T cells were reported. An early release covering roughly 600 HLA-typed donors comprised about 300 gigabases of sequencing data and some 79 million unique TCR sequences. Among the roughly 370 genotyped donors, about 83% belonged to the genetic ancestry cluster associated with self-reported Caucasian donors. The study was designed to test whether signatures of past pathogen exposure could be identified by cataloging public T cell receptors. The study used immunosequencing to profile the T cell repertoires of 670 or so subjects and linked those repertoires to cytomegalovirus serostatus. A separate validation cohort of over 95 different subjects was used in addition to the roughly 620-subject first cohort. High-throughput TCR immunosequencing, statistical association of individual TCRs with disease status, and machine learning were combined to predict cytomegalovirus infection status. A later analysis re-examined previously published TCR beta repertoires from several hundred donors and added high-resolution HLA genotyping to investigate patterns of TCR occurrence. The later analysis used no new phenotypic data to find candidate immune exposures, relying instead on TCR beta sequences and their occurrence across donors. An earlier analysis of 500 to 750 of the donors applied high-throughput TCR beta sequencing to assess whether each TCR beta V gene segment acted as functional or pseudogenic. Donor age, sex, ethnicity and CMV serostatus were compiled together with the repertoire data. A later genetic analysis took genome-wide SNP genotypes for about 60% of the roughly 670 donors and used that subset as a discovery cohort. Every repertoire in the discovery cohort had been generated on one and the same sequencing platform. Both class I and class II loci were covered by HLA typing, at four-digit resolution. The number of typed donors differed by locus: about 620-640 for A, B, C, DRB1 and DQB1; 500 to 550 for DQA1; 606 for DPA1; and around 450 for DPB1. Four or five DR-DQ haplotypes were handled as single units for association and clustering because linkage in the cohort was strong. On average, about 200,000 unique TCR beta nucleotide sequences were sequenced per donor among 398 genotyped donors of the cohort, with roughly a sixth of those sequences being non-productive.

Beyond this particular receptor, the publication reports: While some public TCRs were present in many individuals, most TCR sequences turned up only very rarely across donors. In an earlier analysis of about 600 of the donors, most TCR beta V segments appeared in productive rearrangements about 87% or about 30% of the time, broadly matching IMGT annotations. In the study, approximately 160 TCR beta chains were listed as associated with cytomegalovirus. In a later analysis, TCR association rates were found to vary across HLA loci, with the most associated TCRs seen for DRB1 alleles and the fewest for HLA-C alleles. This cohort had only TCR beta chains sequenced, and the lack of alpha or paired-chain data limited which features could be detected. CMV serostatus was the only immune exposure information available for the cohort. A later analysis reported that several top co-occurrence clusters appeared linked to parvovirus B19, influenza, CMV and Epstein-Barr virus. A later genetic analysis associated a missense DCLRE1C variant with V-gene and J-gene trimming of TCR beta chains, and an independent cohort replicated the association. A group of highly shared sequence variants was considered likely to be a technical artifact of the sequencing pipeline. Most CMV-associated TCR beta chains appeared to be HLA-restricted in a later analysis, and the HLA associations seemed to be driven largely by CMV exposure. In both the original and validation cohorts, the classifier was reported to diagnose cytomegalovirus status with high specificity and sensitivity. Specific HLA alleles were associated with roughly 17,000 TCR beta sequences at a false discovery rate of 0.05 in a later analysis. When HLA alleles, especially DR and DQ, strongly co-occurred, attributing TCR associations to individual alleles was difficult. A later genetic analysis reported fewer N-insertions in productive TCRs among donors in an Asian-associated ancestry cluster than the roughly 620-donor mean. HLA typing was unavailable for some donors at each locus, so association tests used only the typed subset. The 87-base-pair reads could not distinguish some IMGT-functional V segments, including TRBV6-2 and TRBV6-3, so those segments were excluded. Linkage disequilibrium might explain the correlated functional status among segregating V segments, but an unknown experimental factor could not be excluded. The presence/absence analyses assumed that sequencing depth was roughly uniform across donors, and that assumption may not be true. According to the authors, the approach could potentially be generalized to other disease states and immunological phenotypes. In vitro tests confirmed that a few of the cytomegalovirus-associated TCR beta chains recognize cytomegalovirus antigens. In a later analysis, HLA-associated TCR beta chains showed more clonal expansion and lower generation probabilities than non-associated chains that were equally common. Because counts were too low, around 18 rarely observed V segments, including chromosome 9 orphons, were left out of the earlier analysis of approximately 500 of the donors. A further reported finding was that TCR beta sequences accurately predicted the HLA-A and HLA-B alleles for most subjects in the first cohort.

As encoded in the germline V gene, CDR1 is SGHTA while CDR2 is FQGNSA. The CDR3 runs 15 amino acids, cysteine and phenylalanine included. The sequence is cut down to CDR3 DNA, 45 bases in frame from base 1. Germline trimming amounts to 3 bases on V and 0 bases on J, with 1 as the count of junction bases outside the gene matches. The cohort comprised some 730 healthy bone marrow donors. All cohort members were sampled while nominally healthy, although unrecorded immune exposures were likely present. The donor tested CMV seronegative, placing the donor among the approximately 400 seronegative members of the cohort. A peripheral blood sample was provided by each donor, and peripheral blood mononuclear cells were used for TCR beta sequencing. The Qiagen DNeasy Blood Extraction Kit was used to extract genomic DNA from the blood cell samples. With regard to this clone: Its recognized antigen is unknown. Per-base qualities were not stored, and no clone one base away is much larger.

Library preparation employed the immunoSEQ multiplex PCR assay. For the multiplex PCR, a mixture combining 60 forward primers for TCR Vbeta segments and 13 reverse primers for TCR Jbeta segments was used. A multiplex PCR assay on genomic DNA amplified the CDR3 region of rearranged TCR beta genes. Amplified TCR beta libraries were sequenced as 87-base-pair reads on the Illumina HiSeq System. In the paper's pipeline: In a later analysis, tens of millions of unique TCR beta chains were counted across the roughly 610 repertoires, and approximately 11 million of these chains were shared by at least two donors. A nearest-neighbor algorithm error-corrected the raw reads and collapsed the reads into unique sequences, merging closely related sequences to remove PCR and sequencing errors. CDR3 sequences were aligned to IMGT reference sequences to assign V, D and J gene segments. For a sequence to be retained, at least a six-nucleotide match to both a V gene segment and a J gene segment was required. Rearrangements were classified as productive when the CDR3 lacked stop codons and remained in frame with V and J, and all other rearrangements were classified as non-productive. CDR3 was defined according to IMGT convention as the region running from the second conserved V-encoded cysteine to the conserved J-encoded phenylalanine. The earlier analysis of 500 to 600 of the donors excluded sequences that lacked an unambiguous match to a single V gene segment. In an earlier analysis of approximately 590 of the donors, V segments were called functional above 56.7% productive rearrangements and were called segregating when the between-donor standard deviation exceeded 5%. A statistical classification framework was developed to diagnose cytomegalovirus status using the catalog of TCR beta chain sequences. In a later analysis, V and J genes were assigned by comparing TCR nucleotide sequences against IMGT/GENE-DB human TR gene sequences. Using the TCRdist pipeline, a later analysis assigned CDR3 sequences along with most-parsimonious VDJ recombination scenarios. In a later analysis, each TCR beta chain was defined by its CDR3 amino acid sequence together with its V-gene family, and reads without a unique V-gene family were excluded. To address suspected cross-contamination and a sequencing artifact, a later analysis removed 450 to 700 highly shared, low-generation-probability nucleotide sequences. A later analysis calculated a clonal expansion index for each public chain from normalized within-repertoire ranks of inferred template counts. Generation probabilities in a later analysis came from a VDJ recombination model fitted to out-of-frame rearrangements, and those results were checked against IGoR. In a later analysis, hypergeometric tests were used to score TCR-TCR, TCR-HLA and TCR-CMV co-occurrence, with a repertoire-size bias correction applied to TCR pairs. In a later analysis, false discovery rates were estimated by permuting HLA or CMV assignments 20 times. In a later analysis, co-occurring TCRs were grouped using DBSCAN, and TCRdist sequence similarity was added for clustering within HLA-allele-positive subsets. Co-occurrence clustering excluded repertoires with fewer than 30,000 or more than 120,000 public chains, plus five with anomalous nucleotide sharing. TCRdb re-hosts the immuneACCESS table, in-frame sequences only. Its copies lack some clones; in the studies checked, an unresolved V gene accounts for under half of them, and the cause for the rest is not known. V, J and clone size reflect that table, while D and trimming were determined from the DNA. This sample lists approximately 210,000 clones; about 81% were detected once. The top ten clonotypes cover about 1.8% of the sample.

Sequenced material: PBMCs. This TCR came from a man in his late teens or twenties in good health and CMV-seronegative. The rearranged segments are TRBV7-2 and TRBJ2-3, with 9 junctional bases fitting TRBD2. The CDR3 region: CASSLRGGSTDTQYF. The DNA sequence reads TGTGCCAGCAGCTTGCGGGGGGGAAGCACAGATACGCAGTATTTT.